The 27 T cell receptor beta chains listed next were all sequenced from one sample in a study of identical twins. In TCRdb, the 5' RACE reads were re-called with MiXCR into one record per CDR3 protein. The table includes approximately 500,000 distinct CDR3 sequences, roughly a quarter detected once. These sequences were also reported in another study, on T cells expressing NK-cell markers.

Specimen: CD4+ T cells sorted from blood. The receptor set was obtained from a woman between 18 and 29 years old in good health.

The CDR3 DNA sequence: TGCAGCGCCGACAGGGGAGTAAGGACTGAAGCTTTCTTT. The encoded protein is CSADRGVRTEAFF. The chain is built from TRBV29-1 and TRBJ1-1, with 8 nucleotides matching TRBD1. V gave up 7 bases and J gave up 5 bases; unmatched junction bases: 9. Germline loops: CDR1 SQVTM, CDR2 ANQGSEA. The CDR3 runs 13 residues.

The J gene is TRBJ2-1, the V gene TRBV15, with 8 bases fitting TRBD2. CDR3 length: 16 residues. V was pared by 3 bases and J by 8 bases, with 12 bases of the junction left unmatched. The germline CDR1 and CDR2 sequences are LNHNV and YYDKDF (reference sequence). This CDR3 is CATSSPSGSTGDEQFF. The CDR3 DNA reads TGTGCCACCAGCAGCCCAAGCGGGAGTACTGGCGATGAGCAGTTCTTC.

The chain has TRBV20-1 and TRBJ2-7; D call uncertain. The CDR3 spans 13 residues. The germline V gene has CDR1 DFQATT and CDR2 SNEGSKA (reference sequence). V was clipped by 6 bases and J by 5 bases, with 17 bases between them. CDR3 protein: CSAQDHLGHEQYF. DNA of the CDR3: TGCAGTGCCCAAGACCACCTCGGCCACGAGCAGTACTTC.

This clonotype was observed a handful of times. J is TRBJ2-7 and V is TRBV6-2 or TRBV6-3; D is ambiguous. V was clipped by 6 bases and J by 4 bases, with 7 bases between them. The length of the CDR3 is 11 residues. Looked up from germline, CDR1 is MNHEY and CDR2 is SVGEGT. As DNA, the CDR3 is TGTGCCAGCAGAAACCCGTACGAGCAGTACTTC. Its translation: CASRNPYEQYF.

This rearrangement joins TRBV25-1 to TRBJ2-7; 8 positions agree with TRBD1. The CDR3 consists of 13 residues. Trimming cost V 6 bases and J 5 bases; bases outside gene matches: 6. Germline values: CDR1 MGHDK, CDR2 SYGVNS. The CDR3 DNA sequence: TGTGCCAGCAGCGGCTGGACAGGGAACGAGCAGTACTTC. Translating gives CASSGWTGNEQYF.

This clonotype was seen at least ten times. The chain couples TRBV7-2 to TRBJ2-3; D remains unclear. Trimming shortened V by 2 bases and J by 6 bases, and 12 bases separated the two germline ends. Germline V gene lookup returns CDR1 SGHTA and CDR2 FQGNSA. The CDR3 contains 14 residues. The CDR3 nucleotides read TGTGCCAGCAGCTTAAGGAACCCCCGGGATACGCAGTATTTT. It encodes CASSLRNPRDTQYF.

The rearrangement joins TRBV5-1 to TRBJ2-2; 7 positions match TRBD2. The CDR3 contains 16 residues. With V trimmed by 4 bases and J by 1 base, 7 bases remained unmatched. Per the germline V gene, CDR1 is SGHRS and CDR2 is YFSETQ. The CDR3: CASSPVVAGNTGELFF. Here the CDR3 DNA reads TGCGCCAGCAGCCCGGTAGTAGCGGGGAACACCGGGGAGCTGTTTTTT.

This clonotype appeared a few times. The chain has TRBV5-1 and TRBJ2-3, with 8 bases identical to TRBD2. The CDR3 covers 14 residues. V trimming: 2 bases; J trimming: 3 bases; junction bases outside the gene matches: 2. Germline-derived CDR1 and CDR2 are SGHRS and YFSETQ. This CDR3 is CASSFQRETDTQYF. In DNA form, the CDR3 reads TGCGCCAGCAGCTTTCAGCGGGAGACAGATACGCAGTATTTT. The full variable domain, in which reference TRBV5-1 and TRBJ2-3 provide the parts outside the CDR3, is KAGVTQTPRYLIKTRGQQVTLSCSPISGHRSVSWYQQTPGQGLQFLFEYFSETQRNKGNFPGRFSGRQFSNSRSEMNVSTLELGDSALYLCASSFQRETDTQYFGPGTRLTVL.

The chain links TRBV7-2 to TRBJ2-2, with 7 nucleotides matching TRBD2. The CDR3 contains 17 residues. CDR1 and CDR2 (germline): SGHTA, FQGNSA. Trimming removed 0 bases from V and 2 bases from J; junction bases left unmatched: 6. In nucleotides, the CDR3 is TGTGCCAGCAGCTTAGCGACTAGCCGAGCAAACACCGGGGAGCTGTTTTTT. Residues: CASSLATSRANTGELFF. The entire variable domain, with the rest obtained from reference TRBV7-2 and TRBJ2-2, is as follows: GAGVSQSPSNKVTEKGKDVELRCDPISGHTALYWYRQSLGQGLEFLIYFQGNSAPDKSGLPSDRFSAERTGGSVSTLTIQRTQQEDSAVYLCASSLATSRANTGELFFGEGSRLTVL.

This clonotype occurred many times. The chain recombines TRBV7-9 with TRBJ1-1, with D maybe TRBD1 (6 bases). The germline V and J ends were trimmed by 0 bases and 4 bases, with 15 bases remaining between them. The CDR3 runs 16 residues. Germline lookup yields CDR1 SEHNR and CDR2 FQNEAQ (reference sequence). CDR3 in amino acids: CASSLARGGTGTEAFF. CDR3 bases: TGTGCCAGCAGCTTAGCCAGGGGAGGGACGGGCACTGAAGCTTTCTTT. Looking up the rest from reference TRBV7-9 and TRBJ1-1 gives the full variable domain: DTGVSQNPRHKITKRGQNVTFRCDPISEHNRLYWYRQTLGQGPEFLTYFQNEAQLEKSRLLSDRFSAERPKGSFSTLEIQRTEQGDSAMYLCASSLARGGTGTEAFFGQGTRLTVV.

The chain employs TRBV2 and TRBJ2-1, with 9 nucleotides matching TRBD1. The germline V gene has CDR1 SNHLY and CDR2 FYNNEI. This CDR3 region has 15 residues. With 6 bases clipped from V and 9 bases from J, the junction kept 12 bases outside the gene matches. The CDR3 loop reads CASRISRDRVREQFF. The CDR3 DNA sequence: TGTGCCAGCAGAATCTCCCGGGACAGGGTTCGTGAGCAGTTCTTC.

This clonotype was seen only a few times. V and J are TRBV18 and TRBJ2-7; D is possibly TRBD1 (6 bases). The CDR3 contains 14 residues. CDR1 and CDR2 (germline): KGHSH, LQKENI. Trimming removed 6 bases at V and 4 bases at J, with 16 bases between. CDR3 nucleotides: TGTGCCAGCTCTGGTGGGGGCGGTGAGTACGAGCAGTACTTC. This encodes CASSGGGGEYEQYF. The complete variable domain, with remaining parts taken from reference TRBV18 and TRBJ2-7, reads NAGVMQNPRHLVRRRGQEARLRCSPMKGHSHVYWYRQLPEEGLKFMVYLQKENIIDESGMPKERFSAEFPKEGPSILRIQQVVRGDSAAYFCASSGGGGEYEQYFGPGTRLTVT.

The chain couples TRBV29-1 to TRBJ1-2; TRBD1 aligns across 7 bases. The germline gives CDR1 SQVTM, CDR2 ANQGSEA. The CDR3 is 15 amino acids. The V segment lost 4 bases and the J segment 0 bases; nucleotides outside the gene matches: 8. CDR3 DNA: TGCAGCGTTGCAGGGGGGGCAGGAGCTAACTATGGCTACACCTTC. This encodes CSVAGGAGANYGYTF.

The J gene is TRBJ2-1, the V gene TRBV7-9, with D tentatively TRBD2 (5 bases). Germline CDR1 reads SEHNR; CDR2 reads FQNEAQ (reference sequence). This CDR3 is 16 amino acids long. With 5 bases removed from V and 4 bases from J, the gap between germline ends came to 18 bases. CDR3 residues: CASSISGNTWYNEQFF. Here the CDR3 DNA reads TGTGCCAGCAGCATCAGCGGCAATACCTGGTACAATGAGCAGTTCTTC. Using reference TRBV7-9 and TRBJ2-1 for the parts outside the CDR3, the full variable domain is DTGVSQNPRHKITKRGQNVTFRCDPISEHNRLYWYRQTLGQGPEFLTYFQNEAQLEKSRLLSDRFSAERPKGSFSTLEIQRTEQGDSAMYLCASSISGNTWYNEQFFGPGTRLTVL.

The V gene is TRBV2, the J gene TRBJ2-2, with TRBD2 matching 10 bases. V trimming: 8 bases; J trimming: 6 bases; junction bases outside the gene matches: 6. CDR3 length: 14 amino acids. The germline gives CDR1 SNHLY, CDR2 FYNNEI. For the CDR3, the DNA is TGTGCCAGCCTCCAGCGGGAGGGGTCCGGGGAGCTGTTTTTT. This gives the protein CASLQREGSGELFF.

The chain couples TRBV7-9 to TRBJ2-1; D remains ambiguous. Germline CDR1 and CDR2: SEHNR and FQNEAQ (reference sequence). The CDR3 spans 11 residues. V was cut by 5 bases and J by 5 bases, with 4 bases left in between. CDR3 coding DNA: TGTGCCAGCAGCGAGAACAATGAGCAGTTCTTC. Its translation: CASSENNEQFF.

The CDR3 reads CSARRTGLGNTIYF. Written as DNA, the CDR3 is TGCAGTGCTAGACGGACAGGGCTGGGAAACACCATATATTTT. The V gene is TRBV20-1, the J gene TRBJ1-3; 8 positions match TRBD1. Germline CDR1 DFQATT, CDR2 SNEGSKA (reference sequence). V shed 2 bases and J 4 bases; nucleotides not matched to a gene: 4. This CDR3 region has 14 residues.

Only a few counts were recorded for this clonotype. The rearrangement joins TRBV9 to TRBJ2-7, with D tentatively TRBD1 (6 bases). Trimming removed 5 bases at V and 5 bases at J, with 17 bases between. This CDR3 has 14 residues. Germline CDR1 and CDR2: SGDLS and YYNGEE. CDR3: CASSGGDGFHEQYF. The CDR3 nucleotides are TGTGCCAGCAGTGGGGGCGATGGGTTCCACGAGCAGTACTTC. The whole variable domain, remainder taken from reference TRBV9 and TRBJ2-7, is DSGVTQTPKHLITATGQRVTLRCSPRSGDLSVYWYQQSLDQGLQFLIQYYNGEERAKGNILERFSAQQFPDLHSELNLSSLELGDSALYFCASSGGDGFHEQYFGPGTRLTVT.

This clonotype was counted only a few times. DNA for the CDR3: TGTGCCAGCAGCTTGCACTTAGCCACTGAAGCTTTCTTT. Its protein is CASSLHLATEAFF. The V call is TRBV7-3, the J call TRBJ1-1; no reliable D call. V gave up 3 bases and J gave up 4 bases, with 9 bases separating them. CDR3 size: 13 residues. Looked up from germline, CDR1 is SGHTA and CDR2 is FQGTGA.

In this sample, this clonotype turned up a few times. This chain connects TRBV12-3 or TRBV12-4 to TRBJ2-5; D may be TRBD2 (6 bases). Between the trimmed V and J ends, which lost 6 bases and 3 bases, there was a span of 20 bases. The CDR3 extends over 16 amino acids. In DNA form, the CDR3 reads TGTGCCAGCAGCAAGAATCCGGGACTGCCGAAAGAGACCCAGTACTTC. Its translation is CASSKNPGLPKETQYF.

The chain combines TRBV19 with TRBJ2-1; 12 bases line up with TRBD2. V trimming: 6 bases; J trimming: 7 bases; junction bases outside the gene matches: 16. Germline-derived CDR1 and CDR2 are LNHDA and SQIVND (reference sequence). The CDR3 is 18 amino acids. The CDR3 is CASSPKRLAGGIMNEQFF. Written as DNA, the CDR3 is TGTGCCAGTAGCCCCAAGAGGCTAGCGGGAGGGATTATGAATGAGCAGTTCTTC.

Comments on this clonotype: The junction departs from the called germline gene at one end, perhaps through a read error. This sequence joins TRBV20-1 and TRBJ2-1, with D tentatively TRBD1 (6 bases). The CDR3 is 12 residues long. Germline assignment: CDR1 DFQATT and CDR2 SNEGSKA (reference sequence). CDR3 coding DNA: TGCAGTGCTAGCCCCGACAGGTCTGAGCCGTTCTTC. Residues: CSASPDRSEPFF.

This chain links TRBV20-1 with TRBJ2-1, with 10 bases aligning to TRBD2. V shed 4 bases and J 6 bases; nucleotides not matched to a gene: 6. CDR1 DFQATT and CDR2 SNEGSKA come from the germline V gene (reference sequence). The CDR3 is 14 amino acids. The CDR3 region is CSATLAGVGNEQFF. CDR3 sequence (DNA): TGCAGTGCTACCCTAGCGGGAGTGGGCAATGAGCAGTTCTTC.

V usage is TRBV6-1 and J usage is TRBJ1-6; D might be TRBD1 (5 bases). The CDR3 sequence is 14 residues long. Germline lookup yields CDR1 MNHNS and CDR2 SASEGT. Trimming shortened V by 8 bases and J by 6 bases, and 14 bases separated the two germline ends. CDR3 sequence: CASARDGLNSPLHF. CDR3 sequence (DNA): TGTGCCAGCGCGAGGGACGGTCTTAATTCACCCCTCCACTTT.

The rearrangement joins TRBV28 to TRBJ1-5; the match to TRBD1 covers 7 bases. J gave up 3 bases and V 8 bases, and 1 base lay outside the gene matches. CDR1 and CDR2 from the germline V gene are MDHEN and SYDVKM. The CDR3 runs 12 residues. The chain's CDR3 is CASGTANQPQHF. The DNA of the CDR3 is TGTGCCAGCGGGACAGCCAATCAGCCCCAGCATTTT.

This clonotype was seen a handful of times. The V call is TRBV12-3 or TRBV12-4, the J call TRBJ2-7; possible D gene TRBD1, 6 bases. CDR3 length equals 15 residues. Trimming cost V 6 bases and J 2 bases, with 17 bases left between them. The CDR3 nucleotides are TGTGCCAGCAGCCAGATTACAGGGATTACCTACGAGCAGTACTTC. Protein sequence: CASSQITGITYEQYF.

This chain links TRBV5-8 with TRBJ2-7; D not certain. Germline CDR1 SGHTS, CDR2 YDEGEE. V was shortened by 6 bases and J by 5 bases, with 12 bases between the two germline ends. The CDR3 contains 12 residues. The CDR3 sequence: CASTPVQHEQYF. As DNA, the CDR3 is TGTGCCAGCACCCCGGTTCAACACGAGCAGTACTTC.